The T cell receptor (beta chain) under discussion was sequenced for a study of blood T cell repertoires in COVID-19. Overall study: COVID-19 samples from acute and convalescent phases originated in the United States, Italy and Spain. The cDNA or gDNA used as material had been derived from T cells, B-cell-depleted T cells, or PBMCs.

The CDR3 extends over 17 amino acids. Trimming removed 3 bases from V and 0 bases from J, with 17 bases in between. The V gene's germline CDR1 is LGHNA and CDR2 YNFKEQ. In the source study's methods: Reference gene primer amplification gave nucleated cell count estimates. Profiling relied on immunoSEQ multiplex PCR, and the TCRdb table lists in-frame clones only, not all of them. V, J and clone size derive from that table, while D and trimming were established from the DNA sequence. In the table there are over 130,000 clones, around 87% of which are singletons. The chain uses TRBV4-2 and TRBJ1-1, with a possible D match to TRBD1 (6 bases). The sequence was obtained from a woman aged 55-70 years with active or convalescent COVID-19. Sequencing was performed on peripheral blood. The CDR3 loop is CASSQGLAGTMNTEAFF. In DNA form, the CDR3 reads TGTGCCAGCAGCCAGGGATTAGCCGGGACAATGAACACTGAAGCTTTCTTT.